Given below is one T cell receptor beta chain in context. Repertoires were generated with immunoSEQ multiplex PCR, while TCRdb's copy carries only in-frame clones and drops some. The data show over 200,000 clones, 70% to 85% seen once. During active infection, Seattle patients enrolled and were then monitored through disease. The data belong to a study of blood T cell repertoires in COVID-19. Overall study context: Nucleic acid was either cDNA or gDNA, and it came from T cells, B-cell-depleted T cells, or PBMCs.

Germline values: CDR1 SGHTA, CDR2 FQGNSA. Between the trimmed V and J ends, which lost 4 bases and 4 bases, there was a span of 6 bases. The length of the CDR3 is 12 residues. The sequence was collected from a woman of 80 years or more with COVID-19, enrolled during active disease. The V gene is TRBV7-2, the J gene TRBJ2-3; unclear D gene. The material sequenced was peripheral blood. CDR3 nucleotide sequence: TGTGCCAGCAGCTCTCGGGCAGATACGCAGTATTTT. Its protein product is CASSSRADTQYF. The whole variable domain, remainder taken from reference TRBV7-2 and TRBJ2-3, is GAGVSQSPSNKVTEKGKDVELRCDPISGHTALYWYRQSLGQGLEFLIYFQGNSAPDKSGLPSDRFSAERTGGSVSTLTIQRTQQEDSAVYLCASSSRADTQYFGPGTRLTVL.